This TCR beta chain was captured by sequencing in a study of human T cells and chemical hapten exposure. Background on the study: The scalp of each patient received a weekly diphenylcyclopropenone dose for the full roughly 24-week study. General study points: Unchanged with DPC sensitization were TCRs above 1 in 1000 frequency.

Time point in this sample: patch test 2, 6 weeks after DPC sensitization. Treatment described: therapeutic diphenylcyclopropenone sensitization with weekly scalp DPC. Library construction involved attaching unique molecular identifiers to individual cDNA molecules, which allowed quantitative, reproducible TCR counting. A single record per CDR3 protein comes from TCRdb applying MiXCR to the RACE reads. The sample includes some 350,000 distinct CDR3 sequences, just under 6.5% of them seen just once. In germline, CDR1 is KGHSH, CDR2 LQKENI. CDR3 length equals 15 residues. V was trimmed by 3 bases and J by 5 bases, leaving 15 bases between them. Concerning this clonotype itself: Its cognate antigen is unknown.

This clonotype was sampled from a woman between 18 and 29 years old with alopecia areata. Some clones in this sample may be carry-over from other donors' samples. The source material was whole blood, sampled in connection with sensitization to the hapten diphenylcyclopropenone (DPC). This chain connects TRBV18 to TRBJ2-3; D call uncertain. The CDR3: CASSPQGSGRDTQYF. As DNA, the CDR3 is TGTGCCAGCTCACCCCAAGGGTCAGGCAGAGATACGCAGTATTTT.